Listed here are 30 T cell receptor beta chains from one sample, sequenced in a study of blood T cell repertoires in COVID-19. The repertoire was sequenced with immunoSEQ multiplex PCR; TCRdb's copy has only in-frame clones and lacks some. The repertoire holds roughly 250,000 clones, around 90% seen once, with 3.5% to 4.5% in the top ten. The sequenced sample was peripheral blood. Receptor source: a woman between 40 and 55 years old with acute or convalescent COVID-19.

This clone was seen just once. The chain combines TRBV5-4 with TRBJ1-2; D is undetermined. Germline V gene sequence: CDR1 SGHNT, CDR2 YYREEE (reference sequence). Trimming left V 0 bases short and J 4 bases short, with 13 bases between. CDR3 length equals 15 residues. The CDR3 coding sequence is TGTGCCAGCAGCTTGGGCGGGGTCCGCTTCTATGGCTACACCTTC. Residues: CASSLGGVRFYGYTF.

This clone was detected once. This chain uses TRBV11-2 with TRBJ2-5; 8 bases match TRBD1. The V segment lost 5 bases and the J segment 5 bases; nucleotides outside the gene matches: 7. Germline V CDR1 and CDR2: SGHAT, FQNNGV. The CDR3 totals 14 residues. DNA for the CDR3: TGTGCCAGCAGCCGTGGACAGGGAAGGGAGACCCAGTACTTC. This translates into CASSRGQGRETQYF. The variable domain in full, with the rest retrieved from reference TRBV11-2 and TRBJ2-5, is EAGVAQSPRYKIIEKRQSVAFWCNPISGHATLYWYQQILGQGPKLLIQFQNNGVVDDSQLPKDRFSAERLKGVDSTLKIQPAKLEDSAVYLCASSRGQGRETQYFGPGTRLLVL.

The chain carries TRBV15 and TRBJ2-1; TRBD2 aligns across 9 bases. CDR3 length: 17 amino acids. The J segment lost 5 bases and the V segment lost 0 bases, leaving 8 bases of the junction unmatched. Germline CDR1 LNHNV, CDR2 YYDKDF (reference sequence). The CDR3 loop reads CATSREGSGGHHNEQFF. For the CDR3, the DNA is TGTGCCACCAGCAGAGAAGGTAGCGGGGGACATCACAATGAGCAGTTCTTC.

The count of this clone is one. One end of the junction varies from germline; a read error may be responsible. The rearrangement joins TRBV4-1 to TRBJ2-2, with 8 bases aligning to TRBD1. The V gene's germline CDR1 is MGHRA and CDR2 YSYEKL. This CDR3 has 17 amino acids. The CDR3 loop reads CASSQDSGTGRTEELFF. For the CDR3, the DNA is TGCGCCAGCAGCCAAGATTCGGGGACAGGTCGCACCGAGGAGCTGTTTTTT.

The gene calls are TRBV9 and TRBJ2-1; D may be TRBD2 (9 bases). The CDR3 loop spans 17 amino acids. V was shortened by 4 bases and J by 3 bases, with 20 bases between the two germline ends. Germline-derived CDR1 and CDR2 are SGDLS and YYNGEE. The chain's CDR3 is CASSPGGGGAYYNEQFF. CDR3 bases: TGTGCCAGCAGCCCAGGGGGCGGGGGGGCCTACTACAATGAGCAGTTCTTC.

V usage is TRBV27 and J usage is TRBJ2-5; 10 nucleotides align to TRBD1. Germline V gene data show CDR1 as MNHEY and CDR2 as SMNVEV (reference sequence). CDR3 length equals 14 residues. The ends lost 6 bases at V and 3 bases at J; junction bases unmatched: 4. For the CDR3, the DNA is TGTGCCAGCAGCGGACAGGGGGGGGAAGAGACCCAGTACTTC. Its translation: CASSGQGGEETQYF.

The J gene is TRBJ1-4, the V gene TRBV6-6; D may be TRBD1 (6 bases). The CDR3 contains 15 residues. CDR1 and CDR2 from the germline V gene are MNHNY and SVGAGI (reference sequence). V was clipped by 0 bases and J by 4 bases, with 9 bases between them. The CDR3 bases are TGTGCCAGCAGTTACTCGACAGGCCTTAATGAAAAACTGTTTTTT. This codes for CASSYSTGLNEKLFF.

DNA for the CDR3: TGCGCCAGCAGCCAAGTGTGGAGGGAGAGGGACTATGGCTACACCTTC. Translation: CASSQVWRERDYGYTF. The chain is built from TRBV4-1 and TRBJ1-2; no clear D. The CDR3 contains 16 residues. Germline CDR1 reads MGHRA; CDR2 reads YSYEKL. V lost 1 base to trimming and J lost 3 bases, with 15 bases between them.

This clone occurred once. The CDR3 protein is CASSNDGGKDTQYF. The CDR3, as DNA: TGCGCCAGCAGTAACGACGGGGGTAAGGATACGCAGTATTTT. The rearrangement links TRBV23-1 to TRBJ2-3, with D perhaps TRBD2 (6 bases). TRBV23-1 is sorted into the ORF group, with uncertain function. This CDR3 contains 14 residues. V lost 5 bases, J lost 6 bases, and 15 bases lay in between.

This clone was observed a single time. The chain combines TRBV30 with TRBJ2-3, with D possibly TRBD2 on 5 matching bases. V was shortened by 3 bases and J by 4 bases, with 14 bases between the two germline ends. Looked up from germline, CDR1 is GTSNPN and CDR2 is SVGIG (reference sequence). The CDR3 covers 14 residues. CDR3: CAWRVGLAADTQYF. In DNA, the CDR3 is TGTGCCTGGAGGGTGGGTCTAGCCGCAGATACGCAGTATTTT.

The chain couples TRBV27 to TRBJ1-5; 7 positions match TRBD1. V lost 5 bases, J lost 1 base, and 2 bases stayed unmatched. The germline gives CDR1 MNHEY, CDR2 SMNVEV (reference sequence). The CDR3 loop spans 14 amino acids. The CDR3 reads CASSPQGSNQPQHF. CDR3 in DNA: TGTGCCAGCAGTCCACAGGGGAGCAATCAGCCCCAGCATTTT.

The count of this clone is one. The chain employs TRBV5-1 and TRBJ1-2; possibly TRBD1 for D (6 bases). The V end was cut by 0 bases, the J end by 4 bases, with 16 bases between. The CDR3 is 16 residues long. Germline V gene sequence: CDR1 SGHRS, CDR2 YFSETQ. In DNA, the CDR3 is TGCGCCAGCAGCTTGGGAAATCTACAGGGCGTCTATGGCTACACCTTC. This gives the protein CASSLGNLQGVYGYTF.

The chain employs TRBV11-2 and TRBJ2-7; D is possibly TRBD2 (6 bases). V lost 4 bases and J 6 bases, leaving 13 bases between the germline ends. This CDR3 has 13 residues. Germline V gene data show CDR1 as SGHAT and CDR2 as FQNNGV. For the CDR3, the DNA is TGTGCCAGCAGCTCCCCCGCGGGGACCGAGCAGTACGTC. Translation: CASSSPAGTEQYV.

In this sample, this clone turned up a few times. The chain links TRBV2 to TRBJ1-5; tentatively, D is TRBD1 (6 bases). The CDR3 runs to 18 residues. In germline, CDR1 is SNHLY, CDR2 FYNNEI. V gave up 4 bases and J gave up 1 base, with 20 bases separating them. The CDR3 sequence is CASSASPGAGGSNQPQHF. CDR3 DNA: TGTGCCAGCAGTGCTTCTCCGGGGGCGGGGGGCAGCAATCAGCCCCAGCATTTT.

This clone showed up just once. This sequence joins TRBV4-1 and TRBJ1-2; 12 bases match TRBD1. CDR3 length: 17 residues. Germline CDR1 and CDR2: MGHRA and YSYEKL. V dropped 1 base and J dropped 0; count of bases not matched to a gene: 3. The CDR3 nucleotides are TGCGCCAGCAGCCAAGTGGGACAGGGGGCTTCTAACTATGGCTACACCTTC. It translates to CASSQVGQGASNYGYTF.

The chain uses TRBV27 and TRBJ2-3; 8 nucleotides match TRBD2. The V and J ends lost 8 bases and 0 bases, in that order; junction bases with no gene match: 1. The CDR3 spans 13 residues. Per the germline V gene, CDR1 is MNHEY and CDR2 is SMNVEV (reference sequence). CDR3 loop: CASRGGSTDTQYF. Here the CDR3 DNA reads TGTGCCAGCCGCGGGGGGAGCACAGATACGCAGTATTTT.

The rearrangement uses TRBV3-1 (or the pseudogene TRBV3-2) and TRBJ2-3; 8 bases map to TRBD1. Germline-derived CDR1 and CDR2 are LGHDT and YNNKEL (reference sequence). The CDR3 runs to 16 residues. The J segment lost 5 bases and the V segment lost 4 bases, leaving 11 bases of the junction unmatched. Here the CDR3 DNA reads TGTGCCAGCAGCCGCTCAACCGGGACAGGACAAGATACGCAGTATTTT. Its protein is CASSRSTGTGQDTQYF.

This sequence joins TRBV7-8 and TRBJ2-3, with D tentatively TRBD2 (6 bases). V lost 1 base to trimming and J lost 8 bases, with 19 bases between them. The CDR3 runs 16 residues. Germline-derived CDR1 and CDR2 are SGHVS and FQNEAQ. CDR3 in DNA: TGTGCCAGCAGCTTAGTAATCCCGAAGACCGGGGGTACGCAGTATTTT. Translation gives CASSLVIPKTGGTQYF. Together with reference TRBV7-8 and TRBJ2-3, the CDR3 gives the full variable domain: GAGVSQSPRYKVAKRGQDVALRCDPISGHVSLFWYQQALGQGPEFLTYFQNEAQLDKSGLPSDRFFAERPEGSVSTLKIQRTQQEDSAVYLCASSLVIPKTGGTQYFGPGTRLTVL.

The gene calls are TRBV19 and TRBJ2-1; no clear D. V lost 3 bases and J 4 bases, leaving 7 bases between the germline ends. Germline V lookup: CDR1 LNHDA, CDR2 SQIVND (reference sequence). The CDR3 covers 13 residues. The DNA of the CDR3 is TGTGCCAGTAGTATCTCGCTATACAATGAGCAGTTCTTC. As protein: CASSISLYNEQFF.

The CDR3: CASSLVRWRGSSGNEQFF. The CDR3, as DNA: TGTGCCAGCAGCTTAGTTAGGTGGCGAGGATCTTCTGGCAATGAGCAGTTCTTC. V is TRBV7-2 and J is TRBJ2-1, with D unresolved. This CDR3 spans 18 amino acids. The germline gives CDR1 SGHTA, CDR2 FQGNSA. Trimming stripped 1 base from V and 6 bases from J, with 22 bases between. Using reference TRBV7-2 and TRBJ2-1 for the parts outside the CDR3, the full variable domain is GAGVSQSPSNKVTEKGKDVELRCDPISGHTALYWYRQSLGQGLEFLIYFQGNSAPDKSGLPSDRFSAERTGGSVSTLTIQRTQQEDSAVYLCASSLVRWRGSSGNEQFFGPGTRLTVL.

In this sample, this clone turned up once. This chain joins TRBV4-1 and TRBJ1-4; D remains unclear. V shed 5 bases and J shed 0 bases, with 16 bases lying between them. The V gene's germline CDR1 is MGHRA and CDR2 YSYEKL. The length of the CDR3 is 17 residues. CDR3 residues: CASSYRTRISTNEKLFF. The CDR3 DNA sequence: TGCGCCAGCAGCTACCGAACACGCATATCAACTAATGAAAAACTGTTTTTT.

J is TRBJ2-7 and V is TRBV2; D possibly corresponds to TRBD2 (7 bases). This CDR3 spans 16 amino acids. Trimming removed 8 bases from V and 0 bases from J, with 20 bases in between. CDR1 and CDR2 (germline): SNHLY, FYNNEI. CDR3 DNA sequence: TGTGCCAGCGGGGGGGCGACCGTTTCTAGCTCCTACGAGCAGTACGTC. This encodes CASGGATVSSSYEQYV.

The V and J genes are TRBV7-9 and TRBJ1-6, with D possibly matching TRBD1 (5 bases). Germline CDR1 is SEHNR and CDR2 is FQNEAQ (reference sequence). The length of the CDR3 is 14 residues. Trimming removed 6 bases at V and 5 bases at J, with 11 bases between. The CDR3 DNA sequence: TGTGCCAGCAGATCAACAGGAGATAATTCACCCCTCCACTTT. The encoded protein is CASRSTGDNSPLHF.

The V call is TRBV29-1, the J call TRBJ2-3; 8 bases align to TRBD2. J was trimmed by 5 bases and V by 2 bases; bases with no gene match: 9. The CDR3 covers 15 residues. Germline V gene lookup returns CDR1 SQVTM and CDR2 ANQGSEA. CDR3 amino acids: CSVERLAGGRDTQYF. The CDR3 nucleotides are TGCAGCGTTGAAAGGCTAGCGGGCGGACGAGATACGCAGTATTTT.

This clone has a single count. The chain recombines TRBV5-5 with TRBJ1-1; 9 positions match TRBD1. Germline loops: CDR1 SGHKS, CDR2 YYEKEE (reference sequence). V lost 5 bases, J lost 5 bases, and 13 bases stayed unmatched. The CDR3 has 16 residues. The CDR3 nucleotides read TGTGCCAGCAGTGTAAACCCGGGACAGGGAGGAACTGAAGCTTTCTTT. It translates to CASSVNPGQGGTEAFF.

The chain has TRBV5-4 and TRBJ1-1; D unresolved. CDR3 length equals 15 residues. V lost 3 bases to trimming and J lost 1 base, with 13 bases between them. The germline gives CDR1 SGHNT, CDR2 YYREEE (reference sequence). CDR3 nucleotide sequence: TGTGCCAGCAGCTATTACGGACTCCCGAACACTGAAGCTTTCTTT. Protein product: CASSYYGLPNTEAFF.

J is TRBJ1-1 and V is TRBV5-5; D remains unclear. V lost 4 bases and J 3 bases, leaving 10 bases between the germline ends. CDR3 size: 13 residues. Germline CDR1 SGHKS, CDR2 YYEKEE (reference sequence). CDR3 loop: CASSRTRDTEAFF. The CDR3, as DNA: TGTGCCAGCAGCCGGACGAGGGACACTGAAGCTTTCTTT.

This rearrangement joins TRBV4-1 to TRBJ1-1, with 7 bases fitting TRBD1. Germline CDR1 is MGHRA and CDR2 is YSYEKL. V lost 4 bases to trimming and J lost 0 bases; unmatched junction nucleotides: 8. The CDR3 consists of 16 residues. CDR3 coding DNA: TGCGCCAGCAGCCTAGCCTGGCAGGGGGTGAACACTGAAGCTTTCTTT. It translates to CASSLAWQGVNTEAFF.

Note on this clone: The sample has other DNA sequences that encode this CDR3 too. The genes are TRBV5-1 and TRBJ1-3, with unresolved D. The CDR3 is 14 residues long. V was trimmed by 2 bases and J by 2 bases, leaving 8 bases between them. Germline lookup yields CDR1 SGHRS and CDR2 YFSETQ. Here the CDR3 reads CASSLRGPGNTIYF. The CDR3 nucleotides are TGCGCCAGCAGCTTAAGAGGGCCTGGAAACACCATATATTTT.

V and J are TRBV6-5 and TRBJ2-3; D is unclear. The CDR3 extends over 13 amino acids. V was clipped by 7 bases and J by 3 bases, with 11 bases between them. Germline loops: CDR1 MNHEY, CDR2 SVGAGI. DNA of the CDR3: TGTGCCAGCATCCCGGGTTCGACAGATACGCAGTATTTT. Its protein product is CASIPGSTDTQYF.